Here is one T cell receptor beta chain with its context. The antigen remains undetermined. This sample stems from a study of siplizumab effects on memory and regulatory T cells. CDR3 length: 18 amino acids. Looked up from germline, CDR1 is LGHNA and CDR2 is YSLEER. Trimming shortened V by 0 bases and J by 0 bases, and 12 bases separated the two germline ends. Study conclusions and caveats: It was not possible to assign a naive or memory phenotype to roughly 80-95% of proliferating CD4+ or CD8+ clones. In unstimulated cells, naive T cells appeared more diverse than memory T cells and seemed major alloresponse contributors. Mappable alloreactive CD4+ clones came from Treg cells 68.8% of the time on average with siplizumab, against 26.9% in controls. A small minority of alloreactive clones were mapped to unstimulated subsets.

TCRdb's table, derived via immunoSEQ multiplex PCR, lists solely in-frame clones and lacks some. The repertoire includes under 110,000 clones, 80% to 95% of them detected once, and more than 10% sits in the top ten. The receptor was isolated from a human donor in good health. Specimen: non-Treg CD4+ T cells sorted from blood. The V gene is TRBV4-3, the J gene TRBJ1-6, with D maybe TRBD1 (5 bases). The DNA of the CDR3 is TGCGCCAGCAGCCAAGAGACAGCCAAGAGCTCCTATAATTCACCCCTCCACTTT. Translating gives CASSQETAKSSYNSPLHF.